The sequence of this T cell receptor beta chain was determined in a study of blood T cell repertoires in COVID-19 (dated by TCRdb to 2020 to 2021). Looking at the study overall: The collaborator samples originated in the United States, Italy and Spain and spanned the acute and convalescent phases of COVID-19. The material from the prospective study consisted of cDNA or gDNA derived from T cells, B-cell-depleted T cells, or PBMCs. Subjects who had been exposed to COVID-19, were actively infected with it, or had recovered from it provided the deeply sampled blood TCRbeta repertoires that made up the dataset. The repertoires were made available in a free public database intended to serve as a resource for research on the immune response to SARS-CoV-2. Samples were obtained from the ongoing ImmuneRACE study (first 160 participants) and from over 1,000 subjects provided by 6 global collaborators. The sample metadata nearly always contained a de-identified subject ID, COVID-19 status, age in years and sex. HLA class I and class II types, where available, came from metadata supplied by the sample provider rather than from assay-based typing. Study-wide findings and limitations: The amount of clinical and demographic metadata varied by source and participant and was provided uncurated.

Based on the germline V gene, the CDR1 and CDR2 sequences are SGDLS and YYNGEE. The germline ends are 7 bases apart after V is trimmed by 0 bases and J by 2 bases. The CDR3, cysteine through phenylalanine, is 14 amino acids long. The only DNA kept is the CDR3, 42 bases in frame from the first base. In the prospective study, participants were roughly 18 to 100 years old, resided in around 25 geographic areas of the United States, and were enrolled through a virtual design. To assign participants to cohorts, the prospective study relied on clinical history that participants themselves reported in a screening survey and a study questionnaire. Exposed participants had been in contact with someone with a PCR-confirmed or clinician-diagnosed COVID-19 case within 2 weeks of study entry. In the prospective study, whole blood, serum and a nasopharyngeal or oropharyngeal swab were collected from each participant by mobile phlebotomists. Over an approximately 2-month period, participants in the prospective study had the option of providing additional blood draws and questionnaires. Prospective study blood samples were shipped either frozen or at room temperature before DNA extraction.

Worth noting for this clone: What this receptor recognizes is not known. Per-base qualities were not stored, and no clone one base away is much larger.

TCRbeta CDR3 regions were amplified from genomic DNA using the immunoSEQ Assay, a bias-controlled multiplex PCR. In the paper's pipeline: The number of nucleated cells in each sample was estimated by amplification of reference gene primers within the assay. To quantify the absolute abundance of each unique TCRbeta CDR3 rearrangement, sequence reads were collapsed and filtered. For each sample, productive Simpson clonality was calculated as the square root of Simpson's diversity index over productive rearrangements. TCRdb took this table from immuneACCESS and kept in-frame rearrangements with V and J called. Such tables lack part of the clones; where checked against another copy, unresolved V genes explain under half of the gap, and the rest is unexplained. The V and J calls and the clone size are those of that table, but D and trimming were determined from the DNA. The sample includes around 400,000 clones, with 91% observed a single time. Together, the top ten hold around 0.94% of the sample.

Sequenced input: PBMCs or T cells enriched from blood (not recorded which). This TCR was recovered from a woman in her forties who had been exposed to COVID-19. Recombination linked TRBV9 to TRBJ2-3; no D gene is confidently identified. The nucleotides are TGTGCCAGCAGCGTAGATTCTTTCACAGATACGCAGTATTTT. The translation is CASSVDSFTDTQYF.